This TCR beta chain was documented in a study of beta chain features in type 1 diabetes. Study-wide points: For Type 1 diabetes patients, all four CD4+ subsets carried TCRB CDR3s that were moderately but significantly shorter.

The sequenced template was cDNA made from the entire isolated RNA. Assay: immunoSEQ multiplex PCR; the TCRdb copy retains only in-frame clones and omits some. The table lists about 660,000 clones, over 11% of them singletons. This CDR3 has 14 residues. Trimming removed 6 bases from V and 4 bases from J, with 15 bases in between. Looked up from germline, CDR1 is SQVTM and CDR2 is ANQGSEA. In regard to this clone: Its specificity is not known.

Specimen: naive CD4+ T cells from blood. The genes are TRBV29-1 and TRBJ1-4, with D possibly matching TRBD1 (6 bases). This TCR was recovered from a man between 18 and 35 years old with type 1 diabetes. This chain's CDR3 is CSVARTDRNEKLFF. The CDR3 region has the DNA TGCAGCGTGGCTCGGACAGACCGTAATGAAAAACTGTTTTTT.